This passage covers 12 T cell receptor beta chains from one sample sequenced in a study of shared clonotypes between healthy human individuals. Here immunoSEQ multiplex PCR was the method, and the copy in TCRdb shows in-frame clones only, minus some. The repertoire includes 1.6 million or so clones, about 96% of them detected once, and roughly 1.1% sits in the top ten. What was sequenced was naive CD4+ T cells sorted from blood. Described subset: CD45RA+ positively selected. These receptors were collected from a man aged 25-40 years in good health.

A remark on this clone: This same CDR3 is encoded by further DNA sequences in the sample. The chain recombines TRBV5-1 with TRBJ2-5; D gene unclear. There are 13 residues in the CDR3. Germline loops: CDR1 SGHRS, CDR2 YFSETQ. Trimming removed 0 bases from V and 4 bases from J, with 7 bases in between. The CDR3 DNA reads TGCGCCAGCAGCTTGGGGTTGGGAGAGACCCAGTACTTC. Residues: CASSLGLGETQYF.

This chain connects TRBV11-1 to TRBJ1-1; D is perhaps TRBD1 (5 bases). Trimming cost V 0 bases and J 6 bases, with 11 bases left between them. This CDR3 comprises 14 residues. Germline V gives CDR1 SGHAT, CDR2 FQDESV (reference sequence). The CDR3 sequence is CASSLAPTGAEAFF. The CDR3 DNA reads as TGTGCCAGCAGCTTAGCCCCCACGGGGGCTGAAGCTTTCTTT.

The CDR3 spells CASSRAVDSGTNTDTQYF. CDR3 bases: TGTGCCAGCAGCCGAGCGGTGGATTCGGGGACTAACACAGATACGCAGTATTTT. The chain combines TRBV7-9 with TRBJ2-3, with TRBD2 matching over 7 bases. The CDR3 has 18 residues. From germline, CDR1 is SEHNR and CDR2 FQNEAQ (reference sequence). V was pared by 5 bases and J by 2 bases, with 16 bases of the junction left unmatched.

The chain combines TRBV2 with TRBJ2-7; D uncertain. Germline values: CDR1 SNHLY, CDR2 FYNNEI. V lost 7 bases to trimming and J lost 0 bases, with 16 bases between them. The CDR3 is 15 residues long. The CDR3 sequence is CASTPGPLSSYEQYF. CDR3 DNA: TGTGCCAGCACCCCCGGCCCATTATCCTCCTACGAGCAGTACTTC.

This sequence joins TRBV10-3 and TRBJ1-3; 9 bases map to TRBD1. The V gene end was trimmed by 7 bases and the J gene end by 4 bases; junction bases not matched to a gene: 5. CDR3 size: 14 residues. CDR1 ENHRY and CDR2 SYGVKD come from the germline V gene. The CDR3 region is CAIKGTGYGNTIYF. DNA for the CDR3: TGTGCCATCAAAGGGACAGGGTACGGAAACACCATATATTTT.

This clone was observed once. The chain recombines TRBV5-5 with TRBJ2-1; 12 bases agree with TRBD2. The CDR3 covers 15 residues. V trimming: 4 bases; J trimming: 9 bases; junction bases outside the gene matches: 8. Germline values: CDR1 SGHKS, CDR2 YYEKEE (reference sequence). This chain's CDR3 is CASSQTSGSSGEQFF. The CDR3 bases are TGTGCCAGCAGCCAGACTAGCGGGAGCTCCGGTGAGCAGTTCTTC.

This chain links TRBV5-1 with TRBJ2-1; 8 nucleotides match TRBD2. CDR3 length: 14 amino acids. V was pared by 1 base and J by 10 bases, with 7 bases of the junction left unmatched. The germline CDR1 and CDR2 sequences are SGHRS and YFSETQ. CDR3 nucleotides: TGCGCCAGCAGCTTGTCGGGACTAGTAGGGGAGCAGTTCTTC. It yields the protein CASSLSGLVGEQFF.

The rearrangement uses TRBV23-1 and TRBJ1-2; D is unresolved. TRBV23-1 is labeled an ORF, and its function is uncertain. The CDR3 covers 14 residues. Trimming pared 7 bases from V and 8 bases from J, leaving 20 bases between. CDR3 in DNA: TGCGCCAGCACCCCACGGGCGCAGATCCCAGGCTACACCTTC. It codes for CASTPRAQIPGYTF.

This clone occurred once. The V call is TRBV5-4, the J call TRBJ2-4, with D perhaps TRBD2 (6 bases). V was trimmed by 4 bases and J by 0 bases, leaving 14 bases between them. This CDR3 has 16 amino acids. Germline V lookup: CDR1 SGHNT, CDR2 YYREEE (reference sequence). Here the CDR3 DNA reads TGTGCCAGCAGCCTCCCGGGGCGGGGAGCCAAAAACATTCAGTACTTC. This translates into CASSLPGRGAKNIQYF.

This clone was recorded once. The gene calls are TRBV11-3 and TRBJ2-1; possibly TRBD2 for D (5 bases). Germline V gene lookup returns CDR1 SGHNT and CDR2 YENEEA. The CDR3 has 15 residues. Trimming pared 1 base from V and 8 bases from J, leaving 15 bases between. The CDR3 sequence is CASSLGGVARDEQFF. The CDR3 DNA follows: TGTGCCAGCAGCTTAGGGGGAGTAGCGAGAGATGAGCAGTTCTTC.

This chain's CDR3 is CASSLPPLASEQYF. The CDR3 DNA follows: TGTGCCAGCAGTCTCCCCCCACTAGCGAGCGAGCAGTACTTC. This sequence joins TRBV28 and TRBJ2-7; the match to TRBD2 covers 7 bases. CDR3 size: 14 residues. V dropped 5 bases and J dropped 6; count of bases not matched to a gene: 10. The germline gives CDR1 MDHEN, CDR2 SYDVKM.

About this clone itself: Other DNA sequences in this sample translate to the same CDR3. The chain carries TRBV28 and TRBJ1-4; 9 nucleotides align to TRBD1. V lost 6 bases, J lost 2 bases, and 1 base stayed unmatched. The CDR3 length is 14 residues. Per the germline V gene, CDR1 is MDHEN and CDR2 is SYDVKM. The CDR3 nucleotides read TGTGCCAGCAGGACAGGGGGTACTAATGAAAAACTGTTTTTT. Residues: CASRTGGTNEKLFF.